The entry below describes one T cell receptor (beta chain). What it recognizes is unknown. The data are from a study of response to subunit inactivated influenza vaccine. TCRdb redid the calling of the RT-PCR reads with MiXCR, one entry per CDR3 protein. The profile shows hundreds of thousands of distinct CDR3 sequences, around 13% of them singletons. Study findings and constraints: With each seasonal influenza vaccination, the authors suggested, few new T cells are recruited.

CDR1 is SGHNT and CDR2 is YYREEE in the germline V gene (reference sequence). CDR3 length equals 14 residues. V was shortened by 3 bases and J by 3 bases, with 12 bases between the two germline ends. The gene calls are TRBV5-4 and TRBJ2-5; D not certain. The origin of this receptor is a man aged 45-60 years who received an inactivated influenza vaccine. The specimen was PBMCs from blood, collected less than 15 days before vaccination. The CDR3 loop is CASSYYGREETQYF. The CDR3 DNA reads TGTGCCAGCAGCTACTACGGCCGTGAAGAGACCCAGTACTTC.